These 18 T cell receptor beta chains originate from one sample sequenced in a study of OX40 agonist ivuxolimab in advanced cancers. Sequencing used immunoSEQ multiplex PCR; TCRdb keeps in-frame clones, though not all of them. The sample comprises roughly 30,000 clones, less than 90% of which are singletons, and about 18% rests with the top ten. The sequences come from CD4+ or CD8+ T cells sorted from blood, collected in a trial of the OX40 agonist ivuxolimab. These receptors were taken from an adult with an advanced solid tumor such as melanoma, head and neck, liver or kidney cancer.

The V gene is TRBV7-8, the J gene TRBJ2-2; D gene unclear. Germline V gene sequence: CDR1 SGHVS, CDR2 FQNEAQ. Trimming removed 1 base at V and 6 bases at J, with 3 bases between. This CDR3 is built from 12 residues. The CDR3 DNA reads as TGTGCCAGCAGCTTAGGGGCCGGGGAGCTGTTTTTT. Translation: CASSLGAGELFF. Looking up the rest from reference TRBV7-8 and TRBJ2-2 gives the full variable domain: GAGVSQSPRYKVAKRGQDVALRCDPISGHVSLFWYQQALGQGPEFLTYFQNEAQLDKSGLPSDRFFAERPEGSVSTLKIQRTQQEDSAVYLCASSLGAGELFFGEGSRLTVL.

Judged by abundance, this clone is medium-sized. This rearrangement joins TRBV4-1 to TRBJ1-5; a weak D match, TRBD1 (5 bases). The CDR3 loop spans 14 amino acids. V was pared by 6 bases and J by 2 bases, with 11 bases between. In germline, CDR1 is MGHRA, CDR2 YSYEKL. CDR3 region: CASSLGGGNQPQHF. The CDR3 nucleotides read TGCGCCAGCAGTCTCGGGGGTGGCAATCAGCCCCAGCATTTT.

The rearrangement joins TRBV6-5 to TRBJ2-1; no definite D call. This CDR3 has 11 residues. Germline loops: CDR1 MNHEY, CDR2 SVGAGI. Trimming took off 6 bases at V and 8 bases at J, with 8 bases between the two ends. CDR3 nucleotide sequence: TGTGCCAGCAGCCTGGGTTATGAGCAGTTCTTC. Its protein product is CASSLGYEQFF.

There are a few counts of this clone. The chain combines TRBV13 with TRBJ2-4; unclear D gene. V was pared by 6 bases and J by 0 bases, with 6 bases between. CDR3 length equals 13 residues. In germline, CDR1 is PRHDT, CDR2 FYEKMQ (reference sequence). As DNA, the CDR3 is TGTGCCAGCAGTGAGAGAGCCAAAAACATTCAGTACTTC. The encoded protein is CASSERAKNIQYF.

The chain carries TRBV6-5 and TRBJ1-1; 7 bases fit TRBD1. Germline CDR1 is MNHEY and CDR2 is SVGAGI. The CDR3 runs 16 residues. Trimming took 2 bases from V and 5 from J; bases not matched to a gene: 11. The CDR3 DNA is TGTGCCAGCAGTTACCCGGGGACAGCTTGGGGAACTGAAGCTTTCTTT. Its protein is CASSYPGTAWGTEAFF.

The V gene is TRBV13, the J gene TRBJ2-1, with 13 nucleotides matching TRBD2. This CDR3 has 16 residues. CDR1 and CDR2 from the germline V gene are PRHDT and FYEKMQ (reference sequence). V dropped 3 bases and J dropped 9; count of bases not matched to a gene: 8. CDR3 loop: CASSFLTSGGAIEQFF. As DNA, the CDR3 is TGTGCCAGCAGCTTCCTAACTAGCGGGGGGGCCATTGAGCAGTTCTTC.

The chain recombines TRBV11-2 with TRBJ2-7; 7 bases fit TRBD1. CDR3 length: 16 amino acids. Germline CDR1 is SGHAT and CDR2 is FQNNGV. V lost 0 bases and J lost 3; bases outside the gene matches: 8. The CDR3 DNA reads TGTGCCAGCAGCTTAGATCGGGACAGCGCTGGCTACGAGCAGTACTTC. It specifies CASSLDRDSAGYEQYF.

This clone is a singleton in its sample. An end of the junction differs from the germline gene, which may be a read error. V and J are TRBV7-9 and TRBJ2-7; 8 bases align to TRBD2. Germline V gene data show CDR1 as SEHNR and CDR2 as FQNEAQ (reference sequence). The CDR3 runs to 18 residues. CDR3 amino acids: CASSPSLWVFQRGPGMDF. The CDR3, as DNA: TGTGCCAGCAGCCCCTCCCTTTGGGTTTTCCAGCGGGGGCCCGGTATGGACTTC.

This clone has more than one count but fewer than ten. The V gene is TRBV10-3, the J gene TRBJ2-7; 10 bases fit TRBD1. The trim removed 6 bases at V and 6 bases at J, leaving 8 bases unmatched. This CDR3 has 14 amino acids. Germline V lookup: CDR1 ENHRY, CDR2 SYGVKD. Here the CDR3 reads CAIRTGGASTEQYF. The CDR3 DNA reads as TGTGCCATCAGGACAGGGGGCGCTTCGACCGAGCAGTACTTC.

This chain connects TRBV6-6 to TRBJ1-1; D unresolved. Trimming cost V 8 bases and J 2 bases, with 12 bases left between them. CDR3 length: 13 amino acids. CDR1 is MNHNY and CDR2 is SVGAGI in the germline V gene (reference sequence). The CDR3 sequence is CASLRHPNTEAFF. The CDR3 DNA is TGTGCCAGCCTTCGACACCCTAACACTGAAGCTTTCTTT.

The gene calls are TRBV2 and TRBJ2-7, with D uncertain. The germline V gene encodes CDR1 SNHLY and CDR2 FYNNEI. This CDR3 contains 12 residues. The CDR3 DNA is TGTGTGGTGGGCCAGAGCTCCTACGAGCAGTACTTC. Translating it yields CVVGQSSYEQYF.

The V and J genes are TRBV6-6 and TRBJ1-3, with D maybe TRBD1 (5 bases). Germline V gene data show CDR1 as MNHNY and CDR2 as SVGAGI (reference sequence). Trimming stripped 0 bases from V and 4 bases from J, with 13 bases between. The CDR3 has 16 amino acids. CDR3: CASSYSIWGNGNTIYF. The CDR3 DNA is TGTGCCAGCAGTTACTCGATATGGGGGAACGGAAACACCATATATTTT.

This chain joins TRBV13 and TRBJ1-2; D perhaps matches TRBD1 (6 bases). Germline values: CDR1 PRHDT, CDR2 FYEKMQ (reference sequence). The CDR3 is 16 residues long. V dropped 0 bases and J dropped 0 bases, with 11 bases sitting between them. This CDR3 is CASSLGRAGANYGYTF. The CDR3 nucleotides are TGTGCCAGCAGCTTAGGCCGGGCAGGGGCTAACTATGGCTACACCTTC. The full variable domain, completed using reference TRBV13 and TRBJ1-2, is AAGVIQSPRHLIKEKRETATLKCYPIPRHDTVYWYQQGPGQDPQFLISFYEKMQSDKGSIPDRFSAQQFSDYHSELNMSSLELGDSALYFCASSLGRAGANYGYTFGSGTRLTVV.

The V and J genes are TRBV6-6 and TRBJ2-1; TRBD2 matches at 7 bases. CDR1 and CDR2 from the germline V gene are MNHNY and SVGAGI (reference sequence). The CDR3 sequence is 12 residues long. V lost 6 bases, J lost 7 bases, and 3 bases stayed unmatched. The CDR3 nucleotides are TGTGCCAGCAGGAGGGAGGGGAATGAGCAGTTCTTC. Its protein is CASRREGNEQFF.

Judged by abundance, this clone is medium-sized (0.01 to 0.1%). The V and J genes are TRBV9 and TRBJ2-2; a weak D match, TRBD1 (6 bases). This CDR3 region has 16 residues. Trimming left V 0 bases short and J 10 bases short, with 19 bases between. Germline CDR1 SGDLS, CDR2 YYNGEE. CDR3 protein: CASSVGVTNKGEELFF. The CDR3, as DNA: TGTGCCAGCAGCGTAGGGGTAACTAACAAGGGGGAGGAGCTGTTTTTT. The complete variable domain, with remaining parts taken from reference TRBV9 and TRBJ2-2, reads DSGVTQTPKHLITATGQRVTLRCSPRSGDLSVYWYQQSLDQGLQFLIQYYNGEERAKGNILERFSAQQFPDLHSELNLSSLELGDSALYFCASSVGVTNKGEELFFGEGSRLTVL.

The J gene is TRBJ2-7, the V gene TRBV19; TRBD2 agrees at 12 bases. CDR3 length: 15 residues. Trimming took 0 bases from V and 4 from J; bases not matched to a gene: 1. The germline V gene has CDR1 LNHDA and CDR2 SQIVND (reference sequence). CDR3 in amino acids: CASSIDLAGGYEQYF. DNA for the CDR3: TGTGCCAGTAGTATAGATCTAGCGGGAGGGTACGAGCAGTACTTC.

V is TRBV27 and J is TRBJ2-2; maybe TRBD2 (5 bases). The V gene lost 2 bases and the J gene lost 2 bases, with 6 bases spanning the gap. In germline, CDR1 is MNHEY, CDR2 SMNVEV (reference sequence). CDR3 size: 14 residues. As DNA, the CDR3 is TGTGCCAGCAGTTTAGGGAGAAACACCGGGGAGCTGTTTTTT. Its translation: CASSLGRNTGELFF.

The chain combines TRBV28 with TRBJ1-1, with TRBD1 matching 7 bases. Germline values: CDR1 MDHEN, CDR2 SYDVKM. Unmatched junction bases numbered 11, after V lost 4 bases and J lost 6 bases. The length of the CDR3 is 15 residues. The CDR3 loop is CASSSLRTGPAEAFF. The CDR3 coding sequence is TGTGCCAGCAGTTCCCTAAGGACAGGCCCGGCTGAAGCTTTCTTT.